Below, 15 T cell receptor beta chains from the same sample are listed, as sequenced in a study of OX40 agonist ivuxolimab in advanced cancers. Measured with immunoSEQ multiplex PCR; TCRdb has only the in-frame clones, and not every one. The sample consists of about 99,000 clones, about 91% of them appearing once. Here the sequenced sample was CD4+ or CD8+ T cells sorted from blood, taken in a trial of the OX40 agonist ivuxolimab. The receptor set was obtained from an adult with an advanced solid tumor such as melanoma, head and neck, liver or kidney cancer.

The chain couples TRBV19 to TRBJ1-5, with a possible D match to TRBD1 (6 bases). CDR1 LNHDA and CDR2 SQIVND come from the germline V gene (reference sequence). Trimming stripped 2 bases from V and 3 bases from J, with 8 bases between. This CDR3 contains 14 residues. CDR3 protein: CASSITGTNQPQHF. CDR3 nucleotides: TGTGCCAGTAGTATAACAGGGACCAATCAGCCCCAGCATTTT.

The rearrangement joins TRBV9 to TRBJ1-3, with TRBD1 identical over 8 bases. CDR1 and CDR2 (germline): SGDLS, YYNGEE. Trimming removed 3 bases from V and 5 bases from J; junction bases left unmatched: 10. The CDR3 length is 16 residues. The CDR3 is CASSAGPDRGRNTIYF. The CDR3 DNA is TGTGCCAGCAGCGCCGGACCCGACAGGGGAAGAAACACCATATATTTT.

This rearrangement joins TRBV19 to TRBJ2-3; 8 bases fit TRBD2. CDR1 and CDR2 (germline): LNHDA, SQIVND (reference sequence). The CDR3 sequence is 13 residues long. With V trimmed by 4 bases and J by 6 bases, 3 bases remained unmatched. The CDR3 sequence is CASSSGRRDTQYF. In nucleotides, the CDR3 is TGTGCCAGTAGTAGCGGGAGGCGGGATACGCAGTATTTT.

V is TRBV6-5 and J is TRBJ1-2; D unclear. Per the germline V gene, CDR1 is MNHEY and CDR2 is SVGAGI. The CDR3 spans 11 residues. V shed 6 bases and J shed 7 bases, with 9 bases lying between them. In DNA form, the CDR3 reads TGTGCCAGCAGAGAGGGTGGTGGCTACACCTTC. Protein product: CASREGGGYTF.

This chain joins TRBV5-1 and TRBJ2-1, with TRBD1 as a possible D gene (5 bases). CDR1 and CDR2 (germline): SGHRS, YFSETQ. The CDR3 contains 14 residues. Trimming took off 3 bases at V and 6 bases at J, with 13 bases between the two ends. CDR3 coding DNA: TGCGCCAGCAGCTGGGCAGGGCTGATCAATGAGCAGTTCTTC. It yields the protein CASSWAGLINEQFF.

This clone has a handful of counts. This chain connects TRBV27 to TRBJ1-1, with a weak D call TRBD1 (5 bases). Germline loops: CDR1 MNHEY, CDR2 SMNVEV (reference sequence). The CDR3 is 14 residues long. V gave up 8 bases and J gave up 0 bases, with 13 bases separating them. CDR3 nucleotides: TGTGCCAGCGCCCGGGGGAAGGTGAACACTGAAGCTTTCTTT. The encoded protein is CASARGKVNTEAFF.

The chain combines TRBV11-2 with TRBJ1-2; TRBD1 aligns across 8 bases. The CDR3 spans 14 residues. Germline V CDR1 and CDR2: SGHAT, FQNNGV. V lost 4 bases to trimming and J lost 1 base; unmatched junction nucleotides: 2. The DNA for the CDR3 is TGTGCCAGCAGCTGGGGACAGGTTAACTATGGCTACACCTTC. Its protein is CASSWGQVNYGYTF.

The chain links TRBV6-5 to TRBJ2-7; TRBD1 matches at 8 bases. Per the germline V gene, CDR1 is MNHEY and CDR2 is SVGAGI. J was trimmed by 4 bases and V by 5 bases; bases with no gene match: 4. The CDR3 totals 13 residues. CDR3 coding DNA: TGTGCCAGCAGTCGGGGACAGGAGTACGAGCAGTACTTC. Its translation is CASSRGQEYEQYF.

This clone was detected a few times. The J gene is TRBJ2-6, the V gene TRBV28; 7 bases fit TRBD1. The CDR3 runs to 15 residues. Germline loops: CDR1 MDHEN, CDR2 SYDVKM. Germline trimming cut 5 bases from V and 6 bases from J; bases unmatched to any gene: 7. CDR3 nucleotides: TGTGCCAGCAGTGGGACAGCTCACGAGGCCAACGTCCTGACTTTC. Amino acid sequence: CASSGTAHEANVLTF. Full variable domain (missing parts from reference TRBV28 and TRBJ2-6): DVKVTQSSRYLVKRTGEKVFLECVQDMDHENMFWYRQDPGLGLRLIYFSYDVKMKEKGDIPEGYSVSREKKERFSLILESASTNQTSMYLCASSGTAHEANVLTFGAGSRLTVL.

This clone was picked up one time. V usage is TRBV6-6 and J usage is TRBJ2-3, with TRBD2 matching 8 bases. This CDR3 region has 15 residues. V lost 6 bases to trimming and J lost 0 bases; unmatched junction nucleotides: 5. From germline, CDR1 is MNHNY and CDR2 SVGAGI (reference sequence). The CDR3 spells CASRRTSSSTDTQYF. The CDR3 bases are TGTGCCAGCAGAAGGACTAGCTCTAGCACAGATACGCAGTATTTT.

V is TRBV27 and J is TRBJ2-6, with 7 nucleotides matching TRBD2. V trimming: 5 bases; J trimming: 2 bases; junction bases outside the gene matches: 9. The CDR3 loop spans 17 amino acids. CDR1 MNHEY and CDR2 SMNVEV come from the germline V gene (reference sequence). CDR3 amino acids: CASSPGLGLTGANVLTF. As DNA, the CDR3 is TGTGCCAGCAGTCCCGGACTAGGATTAACTGGGGCCAACGTCCTGACTTTC.

The chain links TRBV10-2 to TRBJ2-3; 8 bases fit TRBD2. The CDR3 length is 19 residues. CDR1 is WSHSY and CDR2 is SAAADI in the germline V gene. V dropped 3 bases and J dropped 0; count of bases not matched to a gene: 14. CDR3 bases: TGCGCCAGCAGTGACGAGGCGAGCGGGAGCCCTCCTAGCACAGATACGCAGTATTTT. Its translation is CASSDEASGSPPSTDTQYF.

This chain uses TRBV28 with TRBJ2-7, with D possibly matching TRBD2 (6 bases). Deletions cut 6 bases from V and 0 bases from J, with 12 bases between. From germline, CDR1 is MDHEN and CDR2 SYDVKM. This CDR3 spans 14 amino acids. In DNA form, the CDR3 reads TGTGCCAGCAGCCACGACGGGAGCTCCTACGAGCAGTACTTC. As protein: CASSHDGSSYEQYF.

V gene TRBV28 combines with J gene TRBJ1-3; 7 nucleotides line up with TRBD1. The V and J ends lost 6 bases and 0 bases, in that order; junction bases with no gene match: 5. In germline, CDR1 is MDHEN, CDR2 SYDVKM. The CDR3 contains 15 residues. The CDR3 DNA reads TGTGCCAGCAGCCCTGGGGACAGCTCTGGAAACACCATATATTTT. It specifies CASSPGDSSGNTIYF. The whole variable domain, filled in from reference TRBV28 and TRBJ1-3, reads DVKVTQSSRYLVKRTGEKVFLECVQDMDHENMFWYRQDPGLGLRLIYFSYDVKMKEKGDIPEGYSVSREKKERFSLILESASTNQTSMYLCASSPGDSSGNTIYFGEGSWLTVV.

This chain joins TRBV6-5 and TRBJ2-7; TRBD1 is a possible D gene (5 bases). V was trimmed by 0 bases and J by 2 bases, leaving 11 bases between them. CDR3 length: 15 residues. The germline CDR1 and CDR2 sequences are MNHEY and SVGAGI. The CDR3 region has the DNA TGTGCCAGCAGTTACTCGGCTACCAGGGCCTACGAGCAGTACTTC. This codes for CASSYSATRAYEQYF.